This T cell receptor (beta chain) was profiled in a study of regulatory T cells in long-lasting Graves disease. With iRepertoire HTBI primers and Arm-PCR of CDR3 regions, TCR beta libraries were built. MiXCR, applied by TCRdb to the multiplex PCR reads, yields one record per CDR3 protein. The sample has roughly 500,000 distinct CDR3 sequences, 12% seen once. This clonotype was seen just once. Time point denoted: newly diagnosed GD, antithyroid drugs for less than 3 months. The TCR library was prepared using RNA isolated from PBMCs. V shed 4 bases, J shed 7 bases, and the junction held 11 bases outside the gene matches. This CDR3 is 15 amino acids long. The germline V gene encodes CDR1 MNHEY and CDR2 SVGAGI. The same data also went into a second study, on T cells in Graves' hyperthyroidism and ophthalmopathy. This second report adds: No progression to ophthalmopathy during 18 months of follow-up defined stable disease. Not enrolled were patients with uncontrolled infection, other autoimmune disease, pregnancy or lactation. In the blood, most expanded thyroid clonotypes above 0.001 appeared as well. Ophthalmopathy got predicted by the model a median roughly 6.4 months before its onset.

The receptor comes from a woman in her thirties with Graves disease. Sequenced material: peripheral blood mononuclear cells (PBMCs), taken at new diagnosis, from a patient treated with antithyroid drugs. The chain couples TRBV6-5 to TRBJ2-5; 8 bases are a match to TRBD2. The CDR3 coding sequence is TGTGCCAGCAGTTTGGACGCGGGGGCGGGGGGGACCCAGTACTTC. This translates into CASSLDAGAGGTQYF.